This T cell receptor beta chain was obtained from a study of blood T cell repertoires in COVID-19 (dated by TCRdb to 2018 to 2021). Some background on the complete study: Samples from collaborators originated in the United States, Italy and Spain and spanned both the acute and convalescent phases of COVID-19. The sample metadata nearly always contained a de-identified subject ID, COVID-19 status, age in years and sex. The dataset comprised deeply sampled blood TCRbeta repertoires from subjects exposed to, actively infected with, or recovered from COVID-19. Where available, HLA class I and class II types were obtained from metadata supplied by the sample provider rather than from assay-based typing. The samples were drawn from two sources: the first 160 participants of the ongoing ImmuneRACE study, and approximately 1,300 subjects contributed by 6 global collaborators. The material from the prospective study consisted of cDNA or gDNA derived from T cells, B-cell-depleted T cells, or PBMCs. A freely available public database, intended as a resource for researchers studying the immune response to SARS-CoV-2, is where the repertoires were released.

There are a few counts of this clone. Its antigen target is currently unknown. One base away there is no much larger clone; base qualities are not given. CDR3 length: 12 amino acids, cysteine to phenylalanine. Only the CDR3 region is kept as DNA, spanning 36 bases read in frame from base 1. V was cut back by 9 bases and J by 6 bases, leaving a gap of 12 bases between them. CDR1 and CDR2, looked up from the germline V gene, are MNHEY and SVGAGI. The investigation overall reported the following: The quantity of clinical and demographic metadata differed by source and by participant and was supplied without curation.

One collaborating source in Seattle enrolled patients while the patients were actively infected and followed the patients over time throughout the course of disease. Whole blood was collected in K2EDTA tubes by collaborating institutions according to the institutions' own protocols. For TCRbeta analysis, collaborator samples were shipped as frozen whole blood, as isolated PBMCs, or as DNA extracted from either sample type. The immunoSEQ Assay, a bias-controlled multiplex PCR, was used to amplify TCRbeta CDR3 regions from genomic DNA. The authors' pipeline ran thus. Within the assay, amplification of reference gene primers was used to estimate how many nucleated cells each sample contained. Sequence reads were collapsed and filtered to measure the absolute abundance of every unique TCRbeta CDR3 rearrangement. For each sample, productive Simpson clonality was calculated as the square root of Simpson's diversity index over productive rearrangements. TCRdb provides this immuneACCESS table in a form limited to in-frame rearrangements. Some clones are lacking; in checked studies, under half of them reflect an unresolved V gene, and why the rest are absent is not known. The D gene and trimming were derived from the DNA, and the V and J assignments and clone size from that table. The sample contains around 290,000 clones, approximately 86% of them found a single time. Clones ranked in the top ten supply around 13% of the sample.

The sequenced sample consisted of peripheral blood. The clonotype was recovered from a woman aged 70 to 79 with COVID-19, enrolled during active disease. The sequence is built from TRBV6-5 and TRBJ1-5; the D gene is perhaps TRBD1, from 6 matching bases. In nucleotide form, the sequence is TGTGCCAGTACAGGGTGGAGTCAGCCCCAGCATTTT. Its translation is CASTGWSQPQHF.